Each of the 6 T cell receptor beta chains below was sequenced from the same sample in a study of CD8 T cells in Susac syndrome. Reverse transcription of about 0.5 to 1 ug RNA used random hexamers. TCRdb reprocessed the immunoSEQ multiplex PCR reads via MiXCR and lists one record per CDR3 protein. The sample has over 80,000 distinct CDR3 sequences, approximately 95% seen once. Sequenced input: CD8+ T cells from PBMCs. The receptor set was obtained from a human donor with Susac syndrome.

The V gene is TRBV2, the J gene TRBJ1-2; D is ambiguous. The CDR3 has 12 residues. Germline lookup yields CDR1 SNHLY and CDR2 FYNNEI. Trimming removed 10 bases at V and 5 bases at J, with 14 bases between. The CDR3 DNA follows: TGTGCCACCCACACGGGCCGATATGGCTACACCTTC. Its translation is CATHTGRYGYTF.

The chain has TRBV12-3 or TRBV12-4 and TRBJ2-1, with D possibly being TRBD2 (6 bases). The length of the CDR3 is 16 residues. Between the trimmed V and J ends, which lost 3 bases and 0 bases, there was a span of 12 bases. This chain's CDR3 is CASSFEGGSSYNEQFF. The CDR3 DNA reads TGTGCCAGCAGTTTTGAGGGAGGAAGCTCCTACAATGAGCAGTTCTTC.

The chain combines TRBV10-2 with TRBJ1-2; D unresolved. CDR1 is WSHSY, CDR2 SAAADI, per germline. The CDR3 contains 14 residues. V was pared by 0 bases and J by 2 bases, with 7 bases between. The CDR3 spells CASSESSPNYGYTF. The CDR3 nucleotides are TGCGCCAGCAGTGAGTCGAGTCCGAACTATGGCTACACCTTC.

The rearrangement joins TRBV6-6 to TRBJ1-2; D uncertain. Trimming took off 2 bases at V and 10 bases at J, with 11 bases between the two ends. Germline V gives CDR1 MNHNY, CDR2 SVGAGI (reference sequence). The CDR3 is 12 residues long. The chain's CDR3 is CASSYEARDYTF. DNA for the CDR3: TGTGCCAGCAGTTACGAGGCTAGGGACTACACCTTC.

This sequence joins TRBV27 and TRBJ2-7; 9 nucleotides align to TRBD1. The CDR3 loop spans 14 amino acids. The V segment lost 6 bases and the J segment 7 bases; nucleotides outside the gene matches: 10. CDR1 MNHEY and CDR2 SMNVEV come from the germline V gene (reference sequence). CDR3 residues: CASSPGTGRGEQYF. The CDR3 coding sequence is TGTGCCAGCAGCCCGGGGACAGGGAGGGGGGAGCAGTACTTC.

The rearrangement uses TRBV4-2 and TRBJ2-1; TRBD2 agrees at 8 bases. The V gene's germline CDR1 is LGHNA and CDR2 YNFKEQ. The CDR3 extends over 16 amino acids. The ends lost 3 bases at V and 0 bases at J; junction bases unmatched: 4. The CDR3 DNA sequence: TGTGCCAGCAGCCAGAGACTAGCGAGCTCCTACAATGAGCAGTTCTTC. As protein: CASSQRLASSYNEQFF.